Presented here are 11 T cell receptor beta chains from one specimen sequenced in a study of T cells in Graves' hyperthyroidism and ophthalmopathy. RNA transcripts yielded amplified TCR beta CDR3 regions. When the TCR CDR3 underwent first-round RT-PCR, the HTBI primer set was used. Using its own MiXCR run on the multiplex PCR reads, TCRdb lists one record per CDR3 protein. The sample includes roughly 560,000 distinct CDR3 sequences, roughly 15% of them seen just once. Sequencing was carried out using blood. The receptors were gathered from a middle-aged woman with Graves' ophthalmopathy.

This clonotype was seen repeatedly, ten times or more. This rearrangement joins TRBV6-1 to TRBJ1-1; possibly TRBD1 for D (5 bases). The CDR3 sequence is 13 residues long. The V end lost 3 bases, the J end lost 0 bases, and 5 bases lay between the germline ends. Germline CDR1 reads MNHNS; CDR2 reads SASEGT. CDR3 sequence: CASSETVNTEAFF. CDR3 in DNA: TGTGCCAGCAGTGAGACAGTGAACACTGAAGCTTTCTTT.

CDR3 coding DNA: TGTGCCAGCAGTGAACCAACAGGGGACGAGCAGTACTTC. This codes for CASSEPTGDEQYF. V usage is TRBV6-1 and J usage is TRBJ2-7; TRBD1 aligns across 7 bases. Germline CDR1 MNHNS, CDR2 SASEGT. CDR3 length: 13 amino acids. With 2 bases clipped from V and 5 bases from J, the junction kept 3 bases outside the gene matches.

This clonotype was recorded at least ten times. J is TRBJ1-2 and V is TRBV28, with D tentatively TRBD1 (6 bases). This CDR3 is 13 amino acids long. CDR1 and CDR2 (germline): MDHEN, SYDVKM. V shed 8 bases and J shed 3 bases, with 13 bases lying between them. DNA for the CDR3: TGTGCCAGCGCGATTCCAGGGGACTATGGCTACACCTTC. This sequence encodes CASAIPGDYGYTF.

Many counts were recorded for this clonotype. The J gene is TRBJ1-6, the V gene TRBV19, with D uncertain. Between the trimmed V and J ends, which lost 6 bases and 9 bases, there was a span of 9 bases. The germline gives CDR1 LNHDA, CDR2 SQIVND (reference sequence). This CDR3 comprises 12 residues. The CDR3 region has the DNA TGTGCCAGTAGCCACAGTGGTTCACCCCTCCACTTT. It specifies CASSHSGSPLHF. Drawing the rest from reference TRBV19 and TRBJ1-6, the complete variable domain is DGGITQSPKYLFRKEGQNVTLSCEQNLNHDAMYWYRQDPGQGLRLIYYSQIVNDFQKGDIAEGYSVSREKKESFPLTVTSAQKNPTAFYLCASSHSGSPLHFGNGTRLTVT.

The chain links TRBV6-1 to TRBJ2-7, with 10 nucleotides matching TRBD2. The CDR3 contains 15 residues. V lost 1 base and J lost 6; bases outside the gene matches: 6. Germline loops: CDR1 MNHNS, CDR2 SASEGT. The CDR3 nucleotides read TGTGCCAGCAGTGAAGAACTAGCGGGAATCGGCGAGCAGTACTTC. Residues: CASSEELAGIGEQYF.

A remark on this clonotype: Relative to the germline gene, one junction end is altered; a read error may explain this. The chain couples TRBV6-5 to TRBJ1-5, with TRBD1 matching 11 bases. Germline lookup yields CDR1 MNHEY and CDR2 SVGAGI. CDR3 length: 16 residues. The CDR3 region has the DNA TGTGCCAACAGTTCCCGGGACAGGGGGAAGGGTCAGCCCCAGCATTTT. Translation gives CANSSRDRGKGQPQHF.

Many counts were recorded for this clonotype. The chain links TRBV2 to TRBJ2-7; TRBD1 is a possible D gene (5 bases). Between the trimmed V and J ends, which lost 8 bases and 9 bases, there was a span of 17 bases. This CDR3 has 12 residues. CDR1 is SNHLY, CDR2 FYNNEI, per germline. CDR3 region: CASGQGGGGQYF. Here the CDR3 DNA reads TGTGCCAGCGGGCAGGGCGGTGGCGGGCAGTACTTC.

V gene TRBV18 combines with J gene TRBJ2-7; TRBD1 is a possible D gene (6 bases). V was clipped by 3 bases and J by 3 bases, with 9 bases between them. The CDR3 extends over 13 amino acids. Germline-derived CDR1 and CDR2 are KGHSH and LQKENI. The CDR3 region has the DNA TGTGCCAGCTCACCTAGACAGGACTACGAGCAGTACTTC. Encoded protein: CASSPRQDYEQYF.

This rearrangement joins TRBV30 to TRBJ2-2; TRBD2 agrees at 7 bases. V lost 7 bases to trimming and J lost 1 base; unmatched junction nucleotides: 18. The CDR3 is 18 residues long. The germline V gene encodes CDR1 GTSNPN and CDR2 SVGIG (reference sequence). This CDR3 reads CASPLRTRQTMNTGELFF. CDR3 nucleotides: TGTGCCTCCCCCTTGAGGACTAGGCAAACTATGAACACCGGGGAGCTGTTTTTT.

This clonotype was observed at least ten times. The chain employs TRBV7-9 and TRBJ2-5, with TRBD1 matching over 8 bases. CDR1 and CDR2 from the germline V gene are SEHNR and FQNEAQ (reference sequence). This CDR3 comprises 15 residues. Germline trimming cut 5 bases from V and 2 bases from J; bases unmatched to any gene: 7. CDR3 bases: TGTGCCAGCAGCCCGGACAGGGTTGGGCAAGAGACCCAGTACTTC. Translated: CASSPDRVGQETQYF.

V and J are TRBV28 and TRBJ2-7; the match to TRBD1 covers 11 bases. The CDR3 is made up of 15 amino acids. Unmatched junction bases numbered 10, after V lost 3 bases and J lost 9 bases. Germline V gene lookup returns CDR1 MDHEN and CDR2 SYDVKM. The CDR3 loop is CASSFSGTGGVGQYF. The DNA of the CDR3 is TGTGCCAGCAGTTTCTCCGGGACAGGGGGTGTTGGGCAGTACTTC.